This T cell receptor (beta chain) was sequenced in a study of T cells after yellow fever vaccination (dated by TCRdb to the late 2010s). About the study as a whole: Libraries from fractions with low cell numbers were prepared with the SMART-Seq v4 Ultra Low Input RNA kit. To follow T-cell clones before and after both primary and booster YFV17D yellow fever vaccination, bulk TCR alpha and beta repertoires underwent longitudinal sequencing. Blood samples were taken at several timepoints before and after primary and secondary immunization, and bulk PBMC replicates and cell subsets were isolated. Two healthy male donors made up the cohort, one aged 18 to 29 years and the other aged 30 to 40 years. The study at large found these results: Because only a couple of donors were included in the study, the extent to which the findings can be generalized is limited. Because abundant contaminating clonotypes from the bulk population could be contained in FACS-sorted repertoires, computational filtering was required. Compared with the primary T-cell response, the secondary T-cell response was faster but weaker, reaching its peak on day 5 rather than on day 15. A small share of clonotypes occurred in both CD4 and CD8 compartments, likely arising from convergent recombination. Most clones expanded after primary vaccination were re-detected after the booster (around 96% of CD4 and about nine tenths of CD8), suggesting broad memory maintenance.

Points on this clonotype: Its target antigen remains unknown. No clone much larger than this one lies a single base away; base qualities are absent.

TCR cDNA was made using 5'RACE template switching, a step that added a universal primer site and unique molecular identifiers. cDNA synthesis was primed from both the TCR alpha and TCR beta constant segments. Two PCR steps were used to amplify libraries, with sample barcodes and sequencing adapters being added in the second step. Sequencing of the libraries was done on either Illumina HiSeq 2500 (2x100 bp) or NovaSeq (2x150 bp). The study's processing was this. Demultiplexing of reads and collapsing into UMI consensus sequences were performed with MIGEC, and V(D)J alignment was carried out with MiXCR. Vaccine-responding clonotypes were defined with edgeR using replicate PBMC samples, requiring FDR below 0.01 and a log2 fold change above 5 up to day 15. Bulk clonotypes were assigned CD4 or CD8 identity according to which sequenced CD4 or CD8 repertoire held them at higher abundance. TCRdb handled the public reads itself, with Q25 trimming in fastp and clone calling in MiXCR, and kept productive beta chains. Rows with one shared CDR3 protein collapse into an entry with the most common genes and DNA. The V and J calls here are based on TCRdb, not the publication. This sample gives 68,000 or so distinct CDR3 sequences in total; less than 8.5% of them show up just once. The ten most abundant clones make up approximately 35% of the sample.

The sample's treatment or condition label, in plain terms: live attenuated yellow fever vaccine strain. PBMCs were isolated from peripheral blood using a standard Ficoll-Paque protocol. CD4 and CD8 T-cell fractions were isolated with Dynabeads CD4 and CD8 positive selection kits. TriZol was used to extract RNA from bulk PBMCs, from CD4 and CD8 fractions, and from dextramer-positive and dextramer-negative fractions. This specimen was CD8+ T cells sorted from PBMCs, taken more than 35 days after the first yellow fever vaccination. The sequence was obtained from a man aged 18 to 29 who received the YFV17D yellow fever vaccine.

The nucleotide sequence reads TGTGCCAGCAGCGAATACATGGGGAACACTGAAGCTTTCTTT. Its amino acids are CASSEYMGNTEAFF. The receptor chain draws on TRBV9 and TRBJ1-1; the D gene is unclear. Reading the germline V gene gives CDR1 SGDLS and CDR2 YYNGEE. V loses 3 bases of germline sequence and J loses 1 base, and the interval between the two ends is 10 bases. The CDR3 goes from the cysteine to the phenylalanine over 14 residues. Only the CDR3 DNA stays, 42 bases, in frame from base 1.